The clone carrying this T cell receptor (beta chain) appeared a few times. Its antigen remains unidentified. A library of TCRbeta sequences, prepared with unique molecular identifiers, was generated. TCRdb reprocessed the PCR reads with MiXCR, giving one entry per CDR3 protein. The table has a few hundred thousand distinct CDR3 sequences, roughly 27% seen once. This sample stems from a study of T-cell reconstitution after alpha-beta-depleted transplantation in children. Notes on the study in general: Newly produced T cells mostly provided counts and TCRbeta diversity after one year, as hyperexpanded clones declined. In patients about two months after transplant, alpha-beta T cells reportedly arose from several hundred expanded graft clones.

V shed 4 bases, J shed 3 bases, and the junction held 1 base outside the gene matches. From germline, CDR1 is KGHDR and CDR2 SFDVKD. This CDR3 has 15 residues. The clonotype was recovered from a boy under two years old with Wiskott-Aldrich syndrome, due to receive a stem cell transplant. This rearrangement joins TRBV24-1 to TRBJ2-7; 14 positions match TRBD2. The sample in question was PBMCs, obtained before TCRalphabeta/CD19-depleted stem cell transplant. The CDR3 DNA reads TGTGCCACCAGTGAGGGACTAGCGGGAGTCTACGAGCAGTACTTC. This gives the protein CATSEGLAGVYEQYF.